This T cell receptor (beta chain) came from a study of shared clonotypes between healthy human individuals. Each donor was a Caucasian adult residing in Nashville, Tennessee. This clone was seen at least ten times. Its antigen is as yet unknown. The V end was cut by 5 bases, the J end by 5 bases, with 15 bases between. The CDR3 length is 14 residues. Germline assignment: CDR1 MNHEY and CDR2 SVGAGI. The study's findings and limits: Naive subsets, compared against memory subsets, generally had larger estimated richness values.

Generated by immunoSEQ multiplex PCR, the TCRdb table keeps only in-frame clones and is missing some. The sample yields 850,000 to 1,200,000 clones, about 75% seen once. This receptor was identified in a man aged 18 to 29 in good health. The chain has TRBV6-5 and TRBJ1-2, with a weak D call TRBD1 (6 bases). Sequencing was performed on memory CD4+ T cells sorted from blood. This sample's subset: CD45RA-negative fraction. Here the CDR3 reads CASSTSTGGYGYTF. For the CDR3, the DNA is TGTGCCAGCAGTACATCGACAGGAGGGTATGGCTACACCTTC.